The 2 T cell receptor beta chains below were found in one sample sequenced in a study of beta chain features in type 1 diabetes. The investigators reverse transcribed all of the isolated RNA, so they sequenced expressed TCRB transcripts. This table comes from immunoSEQ multiplex PCR, and its TCRdb copy is limited to in-frame clones, with some not included. The table has 280,000 or so clones, approximately 15% seen once; the top ten hold 0.015% to 0.019%. Findings and limits, study-wide: TCRB CDR3 length was moderately but significantly reduced in all four CD4+ subsets of Type 1 diabetes patients.

No antigen is known for these receptors. Sequencing was carried out using naive CD4+ T cells from blood. The receptors stem from a man aged 18 to 30 with type 1 diabetes.

CDR3 nucleotides: TGTGCCAGTCCGGGTGGGTCCGAGCAGTACTTC. This codes for CASPGGSEQYF. This chain joins TRBV7-9 and TRBJ2-7; D is ambiguous. Trimming pared 9 bases from V and 6 bases from J, leaving 12 bases between. This CDR3 has 11 amino acids. CDR1 is SEHNR, CDR2 FQNEAQ, per germline (reference sequence).

This clone was seen a handful of times. The gene calls are TRBV6-5 and TRBJ2-2; TRBD2 agrees at 8 bases. The germline gives CDR1 MNHEY, CDR2 SVGAGI. Trimming took 6 bases from V and 3 from J; bases not matched to a gene: 3. This CDR3 is built from 14 residues. The CDR3 protein is CASRAGDYTGELFF. The CDR3 bases are TGTGCCAGCAGAGCGGGGGATTACACCGGGGAGCTGTTTTTT.